The 31 T cell receptor beta chains listed next were all sequenced from one sample in a study of Graves' ophthalmopathy and Graves' hyperthyroidism. RNA transcripts provided the template for amplifying TCR beta CDR3 regions. RT-PCR with HTBI primers came first, then second-round multiplex PCR. Each CDR3 protein gets one entry after TCRdb re-called the multiplex PCR reads with MiXCR. Of around 1,000,000 distinct CDR3 sequences detected, less than 45% appear once; the ten largest clones hold 11%. The specimen sequenced was peripheral blood or thyroid tissue (not recorded which). These receptors came from an adult man with Graves' hyperthyroidism.

This clonotype was recorded at least ten times. V usage is TRBV11-2 and J usage is TRBJ1-6; 7 nucleotides line up with TRBD1. V was clipped by 2 bases and J by 13 bases; unmatched bases: 14. Germline V gene sequence: CDR1 SGHAT, CDR2 FQNNGV. The CDR3 is made up of 16 amino acids. The chain's CDR3 is CASSLTQGDYALPLHF. CDR3 nucleotides: TGTGCCAGCAGCTTAACTCAGGGGGACTACGCCCTTCCCCTCCACTTT.

J is TRBJ2-5 and V is TRBV7-2; TRBD2 matches at 7 bases. The J segment lost 5 bases and the V segment lost 7 bases, leaving 13 bases of the junction unmatched. Germline V lookup: CDR1 SGHTA, CDR2 FQGNSA. This CDR3 contains 15 residues. The CDR3 sequence: CASTELSGKRETQYF. In DNA form, the CDR3 reads TGTGCCAGCACCGAACTAAGCGGGAAACGGGAGACCCAGTACTTC. Together with reference TRBV7-2 and TRBJ2-5, the CDR3 gives the full variable domain: GAGVSQSPSNKVTEKGKDVELRCDPISGHTALYWYRQSLGQGLEFLIYFQGNSAPDKSGLPSDRFSAERTGGSVSTLTIQRTQQEDSAVYLCASTELSGKRETQYFGPGTRLLVL.

This clonotype was observed many times. The V call is TRBV4-1, the J call TRBJ1-5, with D possibly being TRBD1 (5 bases). The CDR3 length is 16 residues. V was clipped by 0 bases and J by 6 bases, with 15 bases between them. Germline values: CDR1 MGHRA, CDR2 YSYEKL. CDR3 DNA: TGCGCCAGCAGCCAAGAGATCGGGCAGGGAAGTCAGCCCCAGCATTTT. Residues: CASSQEIGQGSQPQHF.

V and J are TRBV18 and TRBJ2-7; TRBD2 matches 11 bases. The length of the CDR3 is 16 residues. Germline CDR1 KGHSH, CDR2 LQKENI. Trimming at V came to 2 bases and at J to 7 bases, leaving 10 bases not matched to a gene. The CDR3 region has the DNA TGTGCCAGCTCACCAACCTTAGCGGGAGGGCCGCGGGAGCAGTACTTC. It specifies CASSPTLAGGPREQYF.

The V gene is TRBV30, the J gene TRBJ1-6, with TRBD1 as a possible D gene (6 bases). Trimming stripped 1 base from V and 14 bases from J, with 6 bases between. From germline, CDR1 is GTSNPN and CDR2 SVGIG (reference sequence). The CDR3 totals 10 residues. The CDR3: CAWSAGALHF. Written as DNA, the CDR3 is TGTGCCTGGAGTGCAGGGGCCCTCCACTTT.

Ten or more counts support this clonotype. This sequence joins TRBV20-1 and TRBJ1-1, with D perhaps TRBD1 (5 bases). The CDR3 has 13 residues. Trimming left V 5 bases short and J 2 bases short, with 12 bases between. CDR1 and CDR2 from the germline V gene are DFQATT and SNEGSKA (reference sequence). As DNA, the CDR3 is TGCAGTGCTGACGGGACCGCTAACACTGAAGCTTTCTTT. It specifies CSADGTANTEAFF.

The genes are TRBV10-2 and TRBJ1-2, with D tentatively TRBD1 (6 bases). The CDR3 covers 16 residues. V shed 2 bases and J shed 1 base, with 14 bases lying between them. Germline assignment: CDR1 WSHSY and CDR2 SAAADI. For the CDR3, the DNA is TGCGCCAGCAGTGAGCCGGACAGTCGGGTTAACTATGGCTACACCTTC. Encoded protein: CASSEPDSRVNYGYTF.

This clonotype was seen a single time. This rearrangement joins TRBV15 to TRBJ2-7, with 8 bases fitting TRBD1. The CDR3 contains 14 residues. The germline CDR1 and CDR2 sequences are LNHNV and YYDKDF (reference sequence). V lost 3 bases and J lost 4; bases outside the gene matches: 5. CDR3 sequence: CATSSGQGIYEQYF. The CDR3 DNA sequence: TGTGCCACCAGCAGCGGACAGGGAATATACGAGCAGTACTTC.

The chain carries TRBV20-1 and TRBJ2-7; tentative D call: TRBD1 (5 bases). Germline V lookup: CDR1 DFQATT, CDR2 SNEGSKA (reference sequence). The CDR3 spans 13 residues. Deletions cut 6 bases from V and 3 bases from J, with 15 bases between. For the CDR3, the DNA is TGCAGTGCCGAGCCGACAGAGGTCTACGAGCAGTACTTC. It yields the protein CSAEPTEVYEQYF.

The chain combines TRBV29-1 with TRBJ2-5; TRBD1 matches 8 bases. The germline CDR1 and CDR2 sequences are SQVTM and ANQGSEA. Germline trimming cut 7 bases from V and 9 bases from J; bases unmatched to any gene: 13. This CDR3 is 13 amino acids long. For the CDR3, the DNA is TGCAGCGCAGGACAGGGAGGCTATCAGCCCCAGTACTTC. Translating it yields CSAGQGGYQPQYF.

This clonotype came up a few times. The genes are TRBV12-3 or TRBV12-4 and TRBJ2-5; D is unclear. The CDR3 sequence is 17 residues long. V lost 1 base, J lost 4 bases, and 19 bases lay in between. The CDR3 loop reads CASSLGPSFVRGETQYF. The CDR3 DNA reads as TGTGCCAGCAGTTTAGGCCCGTCTTTTGTTAGAGGAGAGACCCAGTACTTC.

This clonotype was counted a few times. J is TRBJ1-3 and V is TRBV11-2, with TRBD1 identical over 7 bases. Trimming removed 5 bases from V and 4 bases from J; junction bases left unmatched: 8. Germline assignment: CDR1 SGHAT and CDR2 FQNNGV. This CDR3 is 15 amino acids long. The CDR3 sequence is CASSVGTAWGNTIYF. In DNA, the CDR3 is TGTGCCAGCAGCGTCGGGACAGCGTGGGGAAACACCATATATTTT.

This clonotype was seen at least ten times. J is TRBJ2-7 and V is TRBV12-3 or TRBV12-4; possible D gene TRBD2, 5 bases. This CDR3 spans 15 amino acids. V lost 6 bases and J 2 bases, leaving 17 bases between the germline ends. This CDR3 reads CASRADAEGTYEQYF. The CDR3 coding sequence is TGTGCCAGCAGGGCGGACGCTGAGGGTACCTACGAGCAGTACTTC.

The chain links TRBV20-1 to TRBJ1-5; possible D gene TRBD1, 5 bases. Between the trimmed V and J ends, which lost 5 bases and 1 base, there was a span of 12 bases. Germline V gene lookup returns CDR1 DFQATT and CDR2 SNEGSKA (reference sequence). This CDR3 region has 14 residues. Here the CDR3 DNA reads TGCAGTGCTGGGGGAAGTTGGAGCAATCAGCCCCAGCATTTT. Encoded protein: CSAGGSWSNQPQHF.

This clonotype occurred many times. V usage is TRBV5-1 and J usage is TRBJ1-2, with a tentative D call TRBD1 (5 bases). This CDR3 has 14 residues. Between the trimmed V and J ends, which lost 0 bases and 8 bases, there was a span of 14 bases. CDR1 SGHRS and CDR2 YFSETQ come from the germline V gene. The CDR3 spells CASSLGGRGSGYTF. DNA of the CDR3: TGCGCCAGCAGCTTGGGAGGGAGGGGAAGCGGCTACACCTTC.

The CDR3: CASSISRTGNGPGELFF. The CDR3 coding sequence is TGTGCCAGTAGTATCTCAAGGACAGGGAATGGGCCCGGGGAGCTGTTTTTT. The chain recombines TRBV19 with TRBJ2-2; 8 bases map to TRBD1. This CDR3 spans 17 amino acids. Looked up from germline, CDR1 is LNHDA and CDR2 is SQIVND (reference sequence). Trimming removed 3 bases from V and 6 bases from J; junction bases left unmatched: 12.

This clonotype was observed a handful of times. This clone may be a read error of a much larger clone one base away. The V gene is TRBV25-1, the J gene TRBJ1-4, with D possibly being TRBD1 (6 bases). CDR1 is MGHDK and CDR2 is SYGVNS in the germline V gene. The ends were cut back, 6 bases at V and 5 bases at J, with 16 bases in the middle. The CDR3 extends over 15 amino acids. In DNA, the CDR3 is TGTGCCAGCAGCCCACGGGGGACATCAAATGAAAAACTGTTTTTT. Translation gives CASSPRGTSNEKLFF.

This clonotype has only a few counts. An end of the junction differs from the germline gene, which may be a read error. The chain uses TRBV5-1 and TRBJ1-1; D might be TRBD1 (5 bases). The germline V gene has CDR1 SGHRS and CDR2 YFSETQ. The length of the CDR3 is 15 residues. The CDR3 spells CASSFGTATGSEAFF. Written as DNA, the CDR3 is TGTGCCAGCAGCTTCGGGACGGCAACGGGCTCTGAAGCTTTCTTT.

In its sample, this clonotype was seen a few times. The genes are TRBV28 and TRBJ1-5; TRBD1 is a possible D gene (6 bases). CDR3 length: 15 amino acids. The germline CDR1 and CDR2 sequences are MDHEN and SYDVKM. Trimming shortened V by 6 bases and J by 4 bases, and 16 bases separated the two germline ends. In DNA, the CDR3 is TGTGCCAGCAGCCTCGTCCCAGGGGAGAATCAGCCCCAGCATTTT. Its translation: CASSLVPGENQPQHF.

Regarding this clonotype: One base away lies a much larger clone, so this may be a sequencing read error. This chain uses TRBV25-1 with TRBJ1-1; D gene uncertain. CDR3 length equals 13 residues. Looked up from germline, CDR1 is MGHDK and CDR2 is SYGVNS. Here the CDR3 reads CTSSRTSWTEAFF. The CDR3 DNA reads TGTACCAGCAGCCGGACTTCGTGGACTGAAGCTTTCTTT.

This sequence joins TRBV4-3 and TRBJ2-5; no firm D call. Germline values: CDR1 LGHNA, CDR2 YSLEER. The CDR3 runs to 15 residues. V was trimmed by 0 bases and J by 1 base, leaving 9 bases between them. CDR3 coding DNA: TGCGCCAGCAGCCAAGATGCGGCTAGCCAAGAGACCCAGTACTTC. Its protein product is CASSQDAASQETQYF.

This clonotype has just a few counts. The chain carries TRBV7-9 and TRBJ1-1; D call uncertain. Trimming cost V 0 bases and J 8 bases, with 10 bases left between them. Germline V gene sequence: CDR1 SEHNR, CDR2 FQNEAQ (reference sequence). This CDR3 contains 13 residues. CDR3 in amino acids: CASSLAVSGEAFF. CDR3 bases: TGTGCCAGCAGCTTAGCGGTATCAGGAGAAGCTTTCTTT.

This clonotype was seen many times. This chain connects TRBV20-1 to TRBJ2-5; D possibly matches TRBD1 or TRBD2 (5 bases each). V dropped 7 bases and J dropped 2 bases, with 17 bases sitting between them. Germline V gene sequence: CDR1 DFQATT, CDR2 SNEGSKA (reference sequence). The CDR3 consists of 14 residues. The CDR3 region is CSGKPGRRQETQYF. In DNA form, the CDR3 reads TGCAGTGGAAAACCGGGACGGAGGCAAGAGACCCAGTACTTC.

This clonotype was counted ten times or more. This chain uses TRBV11-2 with TRBJ2-5, with D possibly matching TRBD1 (5 bases). V was cut by 1 base and J by 5 bases, with 14 bases left in between. The CDR3 contains 15 residues. The germline V gene has CDR1 SGHAT and CDR2 FQNNGV. The CDR3 sequence is CASSLGRAKVETQYF. As DNA, the CDR3 is TGTGCCAGCAGCTTAGGCAGGGCGAAGGTGGAGACCCAGTACTTC.

This clonotype has at least ten counts. This chain joins TRBV20-1 and TRBJ1-5, with 8 positions matching TRBD1. V shed 5 bases and J 7 bases; nucleotides not matched to a gene: 13. Germline loops: CDR1 DFQATT, CDR2 SNEGSKA (reference sequence). The CDR3 is 15 amino acids. CDR3 bases: TGCAGTGCTGGAGGACAGGGACCACGGGGACAGCCCCAGCATTTT. Protein product: CSAGGQGPRGQPQHF.

This clonotype appeared a single time. CDR3 DNA sequence: TGTGCCAGTAGTATAACAGGGCGGAGGCAGCCCCAGCATTTT. Its translation: CASSITGRRQPQHF. The V gene is TRBV19, the J gene TRBJ1-5; tentative D call: TRBD1 (6 bases). In germline, CDR1 is LNHDA, CDR2 SQIVND (reference sequence). This CDR3 has 14 amino acids. Trimming removed 2 bases at V and 7 bases at J, with 12 bases between.

This clonotype was seen repeatedly, ten times or more. The chain is built from TRBV9 and TRBJ1-1; 7 bases are a match to TRBD1. This CDR3 is built from 17 residues. J lost 2 bases, V lost 0 bases, and 10 bases had no gene match. Germline CDR1 is SGDLS and CDR2 is YYNGEE. The CDR3 region is CASSVVPGTAINTEAFF. In nucleotides, the CDR3 is TGTGCCAGCAGCGTAGTGCCCGGGACAGCCATAAACACTGAAGCTTTCTTT.

This clonotype showed up many times. V gene TRBV2 combines with J gene TRBJ2-2; TRBD2 is a possible D gene (5 bases). The CDR3 consists of 13 residues. Germline V gene lookup returns CDR1 SNHLY and CDR2 FYNNEI. The V gene lost 6 bases and the J gene lost 2 bases, with 7 bases spanning the gap. CDR3 nucleotides: TGTGCCAGCAGGGGAGACAACACCGGGGAGCTGTTTTTT. This codes for CASRGDNTGELFF. The entire variable domain, with the rest obtained from reference TRBV2 and TRBJ2-2, is as follows: EPEVTQTPSHQVTQMGQEVILRCVPISNHLYFYWYRQILGQKVEFLVSFYNNEISEKSEIFDDQFSVERPDGSNFTLKIRSTKLEDSAMYFCASRGDNTGELFFGEGSRLTVL.

There are many counts of this clonotype. The chain combines TRBV15 with TRBJ1-5; D remains ambiguous. The CDR3 has 14 amino acids. Germline V gene data show CDR1 as LNHNV and CDR2 as YYDKDF (reference sequence). Trimming took off 5 bases at V and 3 bases at J, with 11 bases between the two ends. Here the CDR3 reads CATSLQRPNQPQHF. The CDR3 DNA is TGTGCCACCAGCCTTCAAAGACCCAATCAGCCCCAGCATTTT.

This clonotype showed up many times. The chain employs TRBV2 and TRBJ2-7; possible D gene TRBD2, 6 bases. V shed 7 bases and J shed 4 bases, with 14 bases lying between them. Germline CDR1 is SNHLY and CDR2 is FYNNEI. This CDR3 has 13 amino acids. CDR3 protein: CASTRRDKYEQYF. The CDR3 nucleotides are TGTGCCAGCACGAGGAGGGATAAGTACGAGCAGTACTTC.

The chain links TRBV19 to TRBJ1-4, with 8 bases identical to TRBD1. In germline, CDR1 is LNHDA, CDR2 SQIVND (reference sequence). V was clipped by 9 bases and J by 7 bases; unmatched bases: 7. The CDR3 has 13 amino acids. CDR3 sequence: CASTPRGREKLFF. In DNA form, the CDR3 reads TGTGCCAGCACCCCCAGGGGGCGTGAAAAACTGTTTTTT. Combining the CDR3 with reference TRBV19 and TRBJ1-4 gives the whole variable domain DGGITQSPKYLFRKEGQNVTLSCEQNLNHDAMYWYRQDPGQGLRLIYYSQIVNDFQKGDIAEGYSVSREKKESFPLTVTSAQKNPTAFYLCASTPRGREKLFFGSGTQLSVL.